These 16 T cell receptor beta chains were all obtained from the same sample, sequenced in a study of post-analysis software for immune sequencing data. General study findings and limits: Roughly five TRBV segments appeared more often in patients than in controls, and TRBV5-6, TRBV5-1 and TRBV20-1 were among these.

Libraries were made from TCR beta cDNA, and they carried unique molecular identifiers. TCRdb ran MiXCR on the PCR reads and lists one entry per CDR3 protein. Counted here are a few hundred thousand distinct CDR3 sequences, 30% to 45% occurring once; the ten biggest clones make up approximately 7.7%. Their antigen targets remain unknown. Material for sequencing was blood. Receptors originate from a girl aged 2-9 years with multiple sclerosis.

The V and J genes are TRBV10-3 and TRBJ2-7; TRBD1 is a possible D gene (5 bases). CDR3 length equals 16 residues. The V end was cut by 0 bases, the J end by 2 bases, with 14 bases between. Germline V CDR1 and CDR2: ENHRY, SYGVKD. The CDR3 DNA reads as TGTGCCATCAGTGAGTCAATAGGGGCCGATACCTACGAGCAGTACTTC. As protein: CAISESIGADTYEQYF.

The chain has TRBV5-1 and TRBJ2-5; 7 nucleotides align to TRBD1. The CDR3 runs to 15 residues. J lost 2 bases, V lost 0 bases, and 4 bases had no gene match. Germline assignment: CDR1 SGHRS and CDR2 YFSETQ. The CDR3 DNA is TGCGCCAGCAGCTTGGCCTGGGACAGACAAGAGACCCAGTACTTC. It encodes CASSLAWDRQETQYF. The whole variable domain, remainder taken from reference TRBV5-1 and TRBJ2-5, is KAGVTQTPRYLIKTRGQQVTLSCSPISGHRSVSWYQQTPGQGLQFLFEYFSETQRNKGNFPGRFSGRQFSNSRSEMNVSTLELGDSALYLCASSLAWDRQETQYFGPGTRLLVL.

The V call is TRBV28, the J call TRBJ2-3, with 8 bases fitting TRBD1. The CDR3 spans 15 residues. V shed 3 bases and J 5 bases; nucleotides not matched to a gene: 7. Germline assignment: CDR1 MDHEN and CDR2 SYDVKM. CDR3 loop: CASSFRTGNRDTQYF. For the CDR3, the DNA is TGTGCCAGCAGTTTCCGGACAGGGAATCGAGATACGCAGTATTTT.

The CDR3 loop reads CASSYSGSTEAFF. In DNA, the CDR3 is TGTGCCAGCAGTTACTCCGGGTCCACTGAAGCTTTCTTT. The genes are TRBV6-5 and TRBJ1-1; D not resolved. The CDR3 spans 13 residues. Germline V gene lookup returns CDR1 MNHEY and CDR2 SVGAGI. The germline V and J ends were trimmed by 0 bases and 4 bases, with 6 bases remaining between them.

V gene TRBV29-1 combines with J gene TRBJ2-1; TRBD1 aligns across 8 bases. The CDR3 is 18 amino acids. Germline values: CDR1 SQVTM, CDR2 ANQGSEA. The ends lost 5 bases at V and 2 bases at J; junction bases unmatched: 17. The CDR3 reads CSVLTVQGAISAYNEQFF. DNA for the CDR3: TGCAGCGTTTTGACGGTGCAGGGGGCAATCTCGGCCTACAATGAGCAGTTCTTC.

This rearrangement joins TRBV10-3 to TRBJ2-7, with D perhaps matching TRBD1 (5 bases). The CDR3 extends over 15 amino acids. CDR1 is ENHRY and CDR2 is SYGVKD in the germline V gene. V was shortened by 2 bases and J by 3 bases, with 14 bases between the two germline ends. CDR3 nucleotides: TGTGCCATCAGTGAGCCTCAGGGCGCAGACTACGAGCAGTACTTC. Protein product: CAISEPQGADYEQYF.

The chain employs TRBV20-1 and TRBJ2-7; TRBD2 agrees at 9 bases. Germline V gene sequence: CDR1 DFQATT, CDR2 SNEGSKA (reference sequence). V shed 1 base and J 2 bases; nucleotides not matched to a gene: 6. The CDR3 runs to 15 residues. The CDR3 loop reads CSARVPLAGTYEQYF. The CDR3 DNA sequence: TGCAGTGCTAGAGTTCCGCTAGCGGGAACCTACGAGCAGTACTTC.

Here the CDR3 reads CASSEVVQGSTDTQYF. The CDR3, as DNA: TGTGCCAGCAGTGAAGTGGTACAGGGGTCAACTGATACGCAGTATTTT. The rearrangement uses TRBV6-4 and TRBJ2-3; 7 bases align to TRBD1. This CDR3 region has 16 residues. Germline lookup yields CDR1 MRHNA and CDR2 SNTAGT. With 3 bases clipped from V and 6 bases from J, the junction kept 12 bases outside the gene matches.

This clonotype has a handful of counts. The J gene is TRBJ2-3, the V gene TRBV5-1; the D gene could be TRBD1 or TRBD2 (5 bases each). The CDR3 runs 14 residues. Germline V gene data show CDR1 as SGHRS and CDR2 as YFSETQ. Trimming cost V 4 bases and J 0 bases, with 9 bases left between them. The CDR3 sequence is CASSVGTSTDTQYF. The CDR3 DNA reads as TGCGCCAGCAGCGTAGGGACCAGCACAGATACGCAGTATTTT. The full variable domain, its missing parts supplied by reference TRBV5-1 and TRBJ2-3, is KAGVTQTPRYLIKTRGQQVTLSCSPISGHRSVSWYQQTPGQGLQFLFEYFSETQRNKGNFPGRFSGRQFSNSRSEMNVSTLELGDSALYLCASSVGTSTDTQYFGPGTRLTVL.

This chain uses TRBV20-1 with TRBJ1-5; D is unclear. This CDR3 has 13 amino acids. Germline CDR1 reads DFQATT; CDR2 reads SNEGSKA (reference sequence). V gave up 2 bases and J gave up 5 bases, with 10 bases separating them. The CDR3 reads CSARLGLDQPQHF. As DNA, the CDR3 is TGCAGTGCTAGATTAGGCCTCGATCAGCCCCAGCATTTT.

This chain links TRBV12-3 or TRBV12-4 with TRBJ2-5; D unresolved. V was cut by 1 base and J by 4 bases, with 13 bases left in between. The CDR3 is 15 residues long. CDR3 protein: CASSLVVPPGETQYF. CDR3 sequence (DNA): TGTGCCAGCAGTTTAGTGGTACCACCAGGAGAGACCCAGTACTTC.

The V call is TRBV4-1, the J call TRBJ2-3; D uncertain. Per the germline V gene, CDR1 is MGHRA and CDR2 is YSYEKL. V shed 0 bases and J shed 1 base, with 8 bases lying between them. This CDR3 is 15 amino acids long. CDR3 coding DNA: TGCGCCAGCAGCCAAGACCCGACGGGCACAGATACGCAGTATTTT. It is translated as CASSQDPTGTDTQYF.

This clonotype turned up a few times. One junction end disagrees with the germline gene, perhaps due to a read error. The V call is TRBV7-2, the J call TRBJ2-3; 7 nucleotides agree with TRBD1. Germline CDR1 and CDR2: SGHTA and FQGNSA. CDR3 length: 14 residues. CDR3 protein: CASSLERGTDTQYF. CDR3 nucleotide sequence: TGTGCCAGCAGCTTAGAAAGGGGGACAGACACGCAGTATTTT.

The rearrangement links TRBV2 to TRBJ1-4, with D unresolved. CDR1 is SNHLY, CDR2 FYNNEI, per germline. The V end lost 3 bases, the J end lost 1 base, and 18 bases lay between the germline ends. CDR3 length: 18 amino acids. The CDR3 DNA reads TGTGCCAGCAGTGATTTTGGACTTACCAAGGGAACTAATGAAAAACTGTTTTTT. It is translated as CASSDFGLTKGTNEKLFF.

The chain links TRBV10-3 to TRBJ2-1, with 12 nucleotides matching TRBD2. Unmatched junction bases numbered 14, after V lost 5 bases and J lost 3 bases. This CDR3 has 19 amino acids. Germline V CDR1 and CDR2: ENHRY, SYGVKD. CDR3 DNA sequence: TGTGCCATCAGTAAAAGGACTAGCGGGATAGGGGGCGACTACAATGAGCAGTTCTTC. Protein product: CAISKRTSGIGGDYNEQFF.

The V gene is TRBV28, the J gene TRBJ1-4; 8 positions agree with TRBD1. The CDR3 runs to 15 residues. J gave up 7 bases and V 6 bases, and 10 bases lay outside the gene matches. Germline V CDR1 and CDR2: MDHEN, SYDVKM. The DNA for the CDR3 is TGTGCCAGCAGATTGCAGGACAGGGAGGCTGAAAAACTGTTTTTT. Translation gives CASRLQDREAEKLFF.